This T cell receptor (beta chain) stems from a study of cytomegalovirus exposure and HLA in healthy donors. The germline gives CDR1 SNHLY, CDR2 FYNNEI. This CDR3 region has 14 residues. V shed 7 bases and J shed 0 bases, with 9 bases lying between them. This clone was found a few times. With 60 Vbeta and 13 Jbeta primers, the PCR was carried out. Libraries were prepared by immunoSEQ multiplex PCR; TCRdb keeps only in-frame clonotypes and omits some of them. The sample has more than 75,000 clones, more than 70% seen once. The chain carries TRBV2 and TRBJ1-4; no reliable D call. The sequence was obtained from a woman aged 40 to 49 in good health and CMV-seronegative. Sequencing used PBMCs. The chain's CDR3 is CASTTEATNEKLFF. As DNA, the CDR3 is TGTGCCAGCACGACGGAGGCAACTAATGAAAAACTGTTTTTT.